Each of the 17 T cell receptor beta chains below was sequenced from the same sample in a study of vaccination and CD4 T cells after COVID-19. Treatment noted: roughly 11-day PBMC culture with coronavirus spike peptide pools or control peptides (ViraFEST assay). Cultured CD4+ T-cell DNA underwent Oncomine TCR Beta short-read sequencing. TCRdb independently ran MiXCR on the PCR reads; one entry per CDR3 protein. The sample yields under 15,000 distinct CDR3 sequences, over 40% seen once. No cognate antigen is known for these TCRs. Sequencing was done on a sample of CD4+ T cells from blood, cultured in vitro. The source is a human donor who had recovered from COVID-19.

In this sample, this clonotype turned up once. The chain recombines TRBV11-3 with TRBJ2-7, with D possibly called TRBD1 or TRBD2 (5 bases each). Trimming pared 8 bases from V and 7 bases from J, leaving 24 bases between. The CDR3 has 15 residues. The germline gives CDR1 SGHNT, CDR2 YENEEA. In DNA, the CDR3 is TGTGCCAGCTCCTGGGCCGGGACGGACCTGGGGGAGCAGTACTTC. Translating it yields CASSWAGTDLGEQYF. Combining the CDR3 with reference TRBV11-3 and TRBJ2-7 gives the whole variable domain EAGVVQSPRYKIIEKKQPVAFWCNPISGHNTLYWYLQNLGQGPELLIRYENEEAVDDSQLPKDRFSAERLKGVDSTLKIQPAELGDSAVYLCASSWAGTDLGEQYFGPGTRLTVT.

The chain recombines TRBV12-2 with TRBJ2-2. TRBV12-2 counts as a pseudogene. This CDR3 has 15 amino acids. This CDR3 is CASRYRGWNTGELFF. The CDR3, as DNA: TGTGCAAGTCGCTACCGTGGATGGAACACCGGGGAGCTGTTTTTT.

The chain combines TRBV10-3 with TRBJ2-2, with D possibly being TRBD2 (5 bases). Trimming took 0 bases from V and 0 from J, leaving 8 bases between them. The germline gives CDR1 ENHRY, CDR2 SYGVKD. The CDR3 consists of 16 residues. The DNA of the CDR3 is TGTGCCATCAGTGAGTCCCGGACTCCGAACACCGGGGAGCTGTTTTTT. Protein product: CAISESRTPNTGELFF.

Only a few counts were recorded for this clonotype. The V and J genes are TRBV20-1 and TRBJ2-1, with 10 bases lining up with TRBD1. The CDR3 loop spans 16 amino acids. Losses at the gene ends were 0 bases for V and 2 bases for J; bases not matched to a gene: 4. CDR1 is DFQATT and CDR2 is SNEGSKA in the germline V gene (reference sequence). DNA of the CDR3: TGCAGTGCTAGAGATATAGGACAGGGGGCCTACAATGAGCAGTTCTTC. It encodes CSARDIGQGAYNEQFF.

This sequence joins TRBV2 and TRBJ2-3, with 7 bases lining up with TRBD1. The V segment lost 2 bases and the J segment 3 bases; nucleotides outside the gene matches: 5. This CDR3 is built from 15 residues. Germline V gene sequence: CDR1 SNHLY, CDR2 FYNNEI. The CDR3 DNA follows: TGTGCCAGCAGTGAACAGGGGGTCTTAACAGATACGCAGTATTTT. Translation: CASSEQGVLTDTQYF.

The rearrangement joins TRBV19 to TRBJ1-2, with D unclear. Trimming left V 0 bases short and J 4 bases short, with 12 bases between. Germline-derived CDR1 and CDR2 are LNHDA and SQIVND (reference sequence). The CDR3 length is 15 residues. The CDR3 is CASSIDHGESYGYTF. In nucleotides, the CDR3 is TGTGCCAGTAGTATAGATCACGGCGAGAGCTATGGCTACACCTTC.

CDR3 loop: CASRGEGVRFF. CDR3 in DNA: TGCGCCAGCAGGGGCGAAGGAGTGCGTTTCTTC. The chain uses TRBV5-1 and TRBJ2-1; D remains unclear. The CDR3 length is 11 residues. Trimming took off 5 bases at V and 16 bases at J, with 16 bases between the two ends. Per the germline V gene, CDR1 is SGHRS and CDR2 is YFSETQ.

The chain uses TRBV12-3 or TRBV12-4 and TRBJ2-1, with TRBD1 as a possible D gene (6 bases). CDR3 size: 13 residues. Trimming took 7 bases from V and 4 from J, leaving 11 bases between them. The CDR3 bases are TGTGCCAGCACGGGACAACTTTACAATGAGCAGTTCTTC. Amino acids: CASTGQLYNEQFF.

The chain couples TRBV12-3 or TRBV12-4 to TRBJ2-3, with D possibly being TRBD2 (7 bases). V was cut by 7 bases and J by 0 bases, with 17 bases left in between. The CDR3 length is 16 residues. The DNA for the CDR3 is TGTGCCAGCATTAAGAGGGGGGGCCTCAGCACAGATACGCAGTATTTT. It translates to CASIKRGGLSTDTQYF.

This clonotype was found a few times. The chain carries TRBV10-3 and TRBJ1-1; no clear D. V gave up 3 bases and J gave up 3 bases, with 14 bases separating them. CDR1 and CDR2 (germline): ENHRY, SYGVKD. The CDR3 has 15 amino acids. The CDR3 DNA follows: TGTGCCATCAGTGACCCGGCAGGAGCGGACACTGAAGCTTTCTTT. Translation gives CAISDPAGADTEAFF.

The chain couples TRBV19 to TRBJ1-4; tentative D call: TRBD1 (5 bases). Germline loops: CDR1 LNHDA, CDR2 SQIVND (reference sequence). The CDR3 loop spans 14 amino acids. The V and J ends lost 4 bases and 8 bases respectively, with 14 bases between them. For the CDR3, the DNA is TGTGCCAGTAGTACCCCCGACAGTGGGGAAAAACTGTTTTTT. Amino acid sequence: CASSTPDSGEKLFF. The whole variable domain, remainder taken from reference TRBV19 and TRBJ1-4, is DGGITQSPKYLFRKEGQNVTLSCEQNLNHDAMYWYRQDPGQGLRLIYYSQIVNDFQKGDIAEGYSVSREKKESFPLTVTSAQKNPTAFYLCASSTPDSGEKLFFGSGTQLSVL.

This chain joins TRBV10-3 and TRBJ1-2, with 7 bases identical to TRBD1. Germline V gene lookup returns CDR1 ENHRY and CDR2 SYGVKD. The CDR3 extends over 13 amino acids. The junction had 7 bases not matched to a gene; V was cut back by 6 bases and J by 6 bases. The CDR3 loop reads CAIRFPTGDGYTF. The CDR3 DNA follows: TGTGCCATCAGATTTCCCACAGGGGATGGCTACACCTTC.

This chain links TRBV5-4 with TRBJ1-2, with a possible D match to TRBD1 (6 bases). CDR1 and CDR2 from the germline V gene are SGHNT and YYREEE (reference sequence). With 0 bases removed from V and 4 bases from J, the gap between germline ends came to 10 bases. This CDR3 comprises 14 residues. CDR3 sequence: CASSLDREAYGYTF. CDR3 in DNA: TGTGCCAGCAGCTTGGACAGGGAGGCCTATGGCTACACCTTC.

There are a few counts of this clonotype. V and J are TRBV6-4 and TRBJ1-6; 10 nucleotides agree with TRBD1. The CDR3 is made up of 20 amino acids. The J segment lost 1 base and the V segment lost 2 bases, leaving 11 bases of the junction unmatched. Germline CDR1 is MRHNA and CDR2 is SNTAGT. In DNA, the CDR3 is TGTGCCAGCAGTGACAATCGGAATGGGACAGGGGTATCCTATAATTCACCCCTCCACTTT. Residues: CASSDNRNGTGVSYNSPLHF.

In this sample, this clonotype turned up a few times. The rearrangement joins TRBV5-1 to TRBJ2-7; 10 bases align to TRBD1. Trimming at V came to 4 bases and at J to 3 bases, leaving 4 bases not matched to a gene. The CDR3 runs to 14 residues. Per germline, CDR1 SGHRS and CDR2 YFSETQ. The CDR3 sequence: CASSARDRGYEQYF. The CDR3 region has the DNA TGCGCCAGCAGCGCCCGGGACAGGGGCTACGAGCAGTACTTC.

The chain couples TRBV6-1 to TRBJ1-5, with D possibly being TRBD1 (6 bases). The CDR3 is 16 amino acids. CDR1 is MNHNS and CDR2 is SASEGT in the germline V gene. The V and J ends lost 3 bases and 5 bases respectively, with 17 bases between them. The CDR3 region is CASSDLRQAEDQPQHF. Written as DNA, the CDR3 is TGTGCCAGCAGTGACCTAAGACAGGCTGAAGATCAGCCCCAGCATTTT.

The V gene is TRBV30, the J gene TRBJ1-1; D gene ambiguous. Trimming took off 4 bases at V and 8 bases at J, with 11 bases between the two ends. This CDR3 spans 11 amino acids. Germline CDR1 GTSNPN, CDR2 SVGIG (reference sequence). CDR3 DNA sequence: TGTGCCTGGAAGTCCAGGAGGGAAGCTTTCTTT. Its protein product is CAWKSRREAFF. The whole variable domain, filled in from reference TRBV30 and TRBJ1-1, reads SQTIHQWPATLVQPVGSPLSLECTVEGTSNPNLYWYRQAAGRGLQLLFYSVGIGQISSEVPQNLSASRPQDRQFILSSKKLLLSDSGFYLCAWKSRREAFFGQGTRLTVV.